The 31 T cell receptor beta chains listed next were all sequenced from one sample in a study of patients and donors after allogeneic stem cell transplantation. TCRdb independently ran MiXCR on the RT-PCR reads; one entry per CDR3 protein. The repertoire holds hundreds of thousands of distinct CDR3 sequences, with approximately 16% as singletons. The sample was blood, either unsorted or a sorted T cell fraction (not recorded which). The receptors stem from a human donor who was either an allogeneic HSCT recipient or a stem cell or donor lymphocyte infusion donor (not recorded which). It is not recorded whose cells these are; they may come from a transplant donor.

The chain uses TRBV9 and TRBJ2-3; weak D call: TRBD2 (5 bases). Per germline, CDR1 SGDLS and CDR2 YYNGEE. This CDR3 contains 14 residues. V gave up 1 base and J gave up 2 bases, with 8 bases separating them. The CDR3 sequence: CASSVTDYTDTQYF. CDR3 in DNA: TGTGCCAGCAGCGTAACCGACTACACAGATACGCAGTATTTT.

The chain has TRBV4-2 and TRBJ2-3; 7 nucleotides line up with TRBD1. The CDR3 consists of 17 residues. From germline, CDR1 is LGHNA and CDR2 YNFKEQ. The trim removed 4 bases at V and 1 base at J, leaving 11 bases unmatched. The chain's CDR3 is CASSPRVRGQGTDTQYF. The CDR3 coding sequence is TGTGCCAGCAGCCCTCGGGTTAGGGGGCAGGGCACAGATACGCAGTATTTT.

The V call is TRBV19, the J call TRBJ1-2; D unclear. The germline V gene encodes CDR1 LNHDA and CDR2 SQIVND (reference sequence). The CDR3 spans 15 residues. V shed 3 bases and J shed 5 bases, with 16 bases lying between them. The chain's CDR3 is CASSITLLRRYGYTF. As DNA, the CDR3 is TGTGCCAGTAGTATCACCCTCCTTCGCCGTTATGGCTACACCTTC. The complete variable domain, with remaining parts taken from reference TRBV19 and TRBJ1-2, reads DGGITQSPKYLFRKEGQNVTLSCEQNLNHDAMYWYRQDPGQGLRLIYYSQIVNDFQKGDIAEGYSVSREKKESFPLTVTSAQKNPTAFYLCASSITLLRRYGYTFGSGTRLTVV.

V gene TRBV20-1 combines with J gene TRBJ1-5, with D perhaps matching TRBD1 (5 bases). Per germline, CDR1 DFQATT and CDR2 SNEGSKA (reference sequence). CDR3 length: 15 amino acids. V lost 1 base to trimming and J lost 4 bases, with 14 bases between them. The CDR3 loop is CSARAGTRANQPQHF. DNA for the CDR3: TGCAGTGCTAGAGCCGGGACTCGGGCAAATCAGCCCCAGCATTTT.

This clonotype was observed at least ten times. The genes are TRBV20-1 and TRBJ1-2; TRBD1 might be the D (5 bases). V was pared by 6 bases and J by 4 bases, with 24 bases between. CDR3 size: 16 residues. Germline V gene data show CDR1 as DFQATT and CDR2 as SNEGSKA (reference sequence). The CDR3 nucleotides are TGCAGTGCACGTCCAGTATCAAGGGGTCCTTCCTATGGCTACACCTTC. Translating gives CSARPVSRGPSYGYTF.

This clonotype was seen a handful of times. The chain joins TRBV7-2 to TRBJ2-1; 9 nucleotides agree with TRBD2. Germline V gene sequence: CDR1 SGHTA, CDR2 FQGNSA. V lost 5 bases and J lost 8; bases outside the gene matches: 10. This CDR3 is 15 amino acids long. The CDR3 sequence is CASSPGTSPWDEQFF. The CDR3 DNA is TGTGCCAGCAGCCCCGGGACTAGCCCTTGGGATGAGCAGTTCTTC.

A few counts support this clonotype. This chain links TRBV3-1 with TRBJ2-5; possible D gene TRBD2, 7 bases. Trimming stripped 4 bases from V and 5 bases from J, with 17 bases between. Germline values: CDR1 LGHDT, CDR2 YNNKEL (reference sequence). The CDR3 is 15 amino acids. The CDR3 DNA follows: TGTGCCAGCAGCCCTCGACGGGGGGCCCGGGAGACCCAGTACTTC. It yields the protein CASSPRRGARETQYF.

This clonotype has just a few counts. The J gene is TRBJ2-5, the V gene TRBV5-1; 9 positions agree with TRBD2. J gave up 2 bases and V 0 bases, and 8 bases lay outside the gene matches. The CDR3 spans 17 residues. Germline V gene lookup returns CDR1 SGHRS and CDR2 YFSETQ. DNA of the CDR3: TGCGCCAGCAGCTTGGGGGGATTAGCGGGAGCTCAAGAGACCCAGTACTTC. Translating it yields CASSLGGLAGAQETQYF.

At least ten counts were recorded for this clonotype. The chain combines TRBV4-1 with TRBJ1-1; 8 bases fit TRBD1. Germline CDR1 reads MGHRA; CDR2 reads YSYEKL. This CDR3 comprises 20 residues. V lost 4 bases, J lost 1 base, and 20 bases stayed unmatched. CDR3 amino acids: CASSRQIGMTPGQGNTEAFF. The CDR3 bases are TGCGCCAGCAGCCGCCAAATCGGGATGACTCCCGGACAGGGGAACACTGAAGCTTTCTTT.

The table lists this clonotype with a few counts. The chain carries TRBV3-1 and TRBJ2-1; tentatively, D is TRBD1 or TRBD2 (5 bases each). Trimming took off 5 bases at V and 9 bases at J, with 14 bases between the two ends. This CDR3 spans 13 amino acids. Germline values: CDR1 LGHDT, CDR2 YNNKEL (reference sequence). The CDR3 sequence is CASSSGTKPEQFF. Here the CDR3 DNA reads TGTGCCAGCAGCTCCGGGACCAAACCTGAGCAGTTCTTC.

The chain couples TRBV9 to TRBJ1-3; 7 positions match TRBD1. Germline V gene data show CDR1 as SGDLS and CDR2 as YYNGEE. Trimming took 0 bases from V and 7 from J; bases not matched to a gene: 1. The CDR3 has 13 residues. This chain's CDR3 is CASSVAQGNTIYF. The DNA for the CDR3 is TGTGCCAGCAGCGTAGCACAGGGGAACACCATATATTTT.

This clonotype was seen a handful of times. Here the CDR3 DNA reads TGTGCCAGCAGTTACGGGGAGAGCTCCTACGAGCAGTACTTC. It codes for CASSYGESSYEQYF. The chain uses TRBV6-2 or TRBV6-3 and TRBJ2-7, with D maybe TRBD2 (5 bases). The germline V and J ends were trimmed by 2 bases and 0 bases, with 8 bases remaining between them. Germline CDR1 and CDR2: MNHEY and SVGEGT. The CDR3 consists of 14 residues.

This chain joins TRBV20-1 and TRBJ1-5; 11 bases line up with TRBD1. The V gene end was trimmed by 6 bases and the J gene end by 10 bases; junction bases not matched to a gene: 8. This CDR3 is built from 13 residues. Germline CDR1 and CDR2: DFQATT and SNEGSKA (reference sequence). In DNA form, the CDR3 reads TGCAGTGCAAGGACAGGGGGCGGAGGTCCCCAGCATTTT. Residues: CSARTGGGGPQHF.

The table lists this clonotype with many counts. This rearrangement joins TRBV20-1 to TRBJ2-7; D is perhaps TRBD2 (5 bases). Germline CDR1 is DFQATT and CDR2 is SNEGSKA (reference sequence). V shed 2 bases and J shed 6 bases, with 8 bases lying between them. This CDR3 comprises 11 residues. CDR3 nucleotide sequence: TGCAGTGCTAGATACGGGGTCGAGCAGTACTTC. Its translation is CSARYGVEQYF.

This clonotype was observed a few times. The chain combines TRBV7-2 with TRBJ1-2; unclear D gene. Trimming stripped 8 bases from V and 5 bases from J, with 12 bases between. The CDR3 is 12 residues long. CDR1 and CDR2 from the germline V gene are SGHTA and FQGNSA. The CDR3 region is CASSRGGYGYTF. CDR3 in DNA: TGTGCCAGCTCCCGGGGTGGGTATGGCTACACCTTC.

This clonotype was observed a handful of times. The chain recombines TRBV11-2 with TRBJ2-3; D not certain. The germline CDR1 and CDR2 sequences are SGHAT and FQNNGV. The CDR3 extends over 15 amino acids. V was cut by 0 bases and J by 6 bases, with 13 bases left in between. This CDR3 reads CASSLDGRADDTQYF. The CDR3 DNA sequence: TGTGCCAGCAGCTTAGATGGACGAGCCGATGATACGCAGTATTTT.

The V and J genes are TRBV16 and TRBJ2-7; no definite D call. The CDR3 is 13 residues long. Germline CDR1 and CDR2: KGHSY and FQNENV. The germline V and J ends were trimmed by 0 bases and 3 bases, with 6 bases remaining between them. The CDR3 coding sequence is TGTGCCAGCAGCCAATCGGACGGCTACGAGCAGTACTTC. This codes for CASSQSDGYEQYF. Complete variable domain (other parts from reference TRBV16 and TRBJ2-7): GEEVAQTPKHLVRGEGQKAKLYCAPIKGHSYVFWYQQVLKNEFKFLISFQNENVFDETGMPKERFSAKCLPNSPCSLEIQATKLEDSAVYFCASSQSDGYEQYFGPGTRLTVT.

The chain joins TRBV18 to TRBJ1-1; no definite D call. The CDR3 runs to 13 residues. The germline V and J ends were trimmed by 2 bases and 3 bases, with 7 bases remaining between them. Looked up from germline, CDR1 is KGHSH and CDR2 is LQKENI. The CDR3 nucleotides read TGTGCCAGCTCACCAAGGGAGGACACTGAAGCTTTCTTT. It encodes CASSPREDTEAFF.

The V call is TRBV20-1, the J call TRBJ2-6; no reliable D call. Germline V CDR1 and CDR2: DFQATT, SNEGSKA (reference sequence). The CDR3 consists of 15 residues. The V end lost 0 bases, the J end lost 4 bases, and 10 bases lay between the germline ends. CDR3 bases: TGCAGTGCTAGAGAGGTCTCGAAGGGGGCCAACGTCCTGACTTTC. Translation gives CSAREVSKGANVLTF.

This clonotype was seen only a few times. V gene TRBV30 combines with J gene TRBJ1-1; tentative D call: TRBD1 (5 bases). Trimming left V 3 bases short and J 3 bases short, with 8 bases between. Germline V gene data show CDR1 as GTSNPN and CDR2 as SVGIG (reference sequence). This CDR3 has 12 amino acids. The CDR3 nucleotides are TGTGCCTGGAGCCCGGGGGACACTGAAGCTTTCTTT. This encodes CAWSPGDTEAFF.

V usage is TRBV9 and J usage is TRBJ2-1, with a weak D call TRBD1 (6 bases). Trimming removed 4 bases at V and 5 bases at J, with 22 bases between. Germline values: CDR1 SGDLS, CDR2 YYNGEE. The CDR3 sequence is 17 residues long. The CDR3 coding sequence is TGTGCCAGCAGCCGAACGGGCGGGCAGGGGTGGAACAATGAGCAGTTCTTC. It yields the protein CASSRTGGQGWNNEQFF. Combining the CDR3 with reference TRBV9 and TRBJ2-1 gives the whole variable domain DSGVTQTPKHLITATGQRVTLRCSPRSGDLSVYWYQQSLDQGLQFLIQYYNGEERAKGNILERFSAQQFPDLHSELNLSSLELGDSALYFCASSRTGGQGWNNEQFFGPGTRLTVL.

The V call is TRBV7-8, the J call TRBJ2-1, with TRBD2 matching over 8 bases. V dropped 3 bases and J dropped 0; count of bases not matched to a gene: 10. This CDR3 is built from 18 residues. The germline CDR1 and CDR2 sequences are SGHVS and FQNEAQ. The CDR3 here is CASSLGLGGKSSYNEQFF. DNA for the CDR3: TGTGCCAGCAGCTTGGGACTAGGGGGGAAGAGCTCCTACAATGAGCAGTTCTTC.

The chain combines TRBV4-2 with TRBJ2-2; TRBD2 agrees at 7 bases. The CDR3 covers 16 residues. Germline V gene lookup returns CDR1 LGHNA and CDR2 YNFKEQ. Unmatched junction bases numbered 9, after V lost 3 bases and J lost 5 bases. The CDR3 is CASSQRAHGGTGELFF. Written as DNA, the CDR3 is TGTGCCAGCAGCCAGAGGGCCCACGGGGGGACCGGGGAGCTGTTTTTT.

In this sample, this clonotype turned up a few times. This chain uses TRBV5-1 with TRBJ2-7; no clear D gene. V was trimmed by 4 bases and J by 2 bases, leaving 22 bases between them. The CDR3 length is 17 residues. Germline V gives CDR1 SGHRS, CDR2 YFSETQ. The DNA for the CDR3 is TGCGCCAGCAGCCCCATCTCTGGATCGGCGTCAGCCTACGAGCAGTACTTC. It specifies CASSPISGSASAYEQYF.

The chain employs TRBV6-5 and TRBJ1-2, with a tentative D call TRBD1 (5 bases). CDR1 and CDR2 from the germline V gene are MNHEY and SVGAGI. V was cut by 3 bases and J by 2 bases, with 22 bases left in between. The CDR3 spans 18 residues. The DNA for the CDR3 is TGTGCCAGCAGTTATCGCCAGTACAGGCGAACACTAAACTATGGCTACACCTTC. Translation gives CASSYRQYRRTLNYGYTF.

This clonotype was seen a few times. The gene calls are TRBV6-1 and TRBJ2-7; no definite D call. Trimming pared 7 bases from V and 1 base from J, leaving 14 bases between. CDR1 is MNHNS, CDR2 SASEGT, per germline. CDR3 size: 14 residues. The CDR3 DNA reads TGTGCCAGCACCGTTACAGTACAGTCCTACGAGCAGTACTTC. This sequence encodes CASTVTVQSYEQYF.

This clonotype was seen only a few times. The chain uses TRBV4-2 and TRBJ2-2, with 7 positions matching TRBD1. From germline, CDR1 is LGHNA and CDR2 YNFKEQ. The CDR3 runs to 17 residues. J lost 0 bases, V lost 3 bases, and 7 bases had no gene match. This CDR3 reads CASSHLGQPTNTGELFF. CDR3 nucleotides: TGTGCCAGCAGCCATTTGGGACAGCCTACGAACACCGGGGAGCTGTTTTTT.

CDR3 sequence reads: CASSLTLSGDLAKNIQYF. The CDR3 region has the DNA TGTGCCAGCAGCTTAACACTCTCCGGGGACCTAGCCAAAAACATTCAGTACTTC. The chain has TRBV11-2 and TRBJ2-4; D is possibly TRBD1 or TRBD2 (5 bases each). From germline, CDR1 is SGHAT and CDR2 FQNNGV. This CDR3 is 18 amino acids long. Trimming pared 2 bases from V and 0 bases from J, leaving 17 bases between.

In its sample, this clonotype was seen a few times. This chain joins TRBV2 and TRBJ2-2; D is perhaps TRBD1 or TRBD2 (5 bases each). This CDR3 contains 15 residues. The V and J ends lost 1 base and 5 bases respectively, with 11 bases between them. The germline V gene encodes CDR1 SNHLY and CDR2 FYNNEI. The CDR3, as DNA: TGTGCCAGCAGTGAAGGGTCGGGGCGAACCGGGGAGCTGTTTTTT. It is translated as CASSEGSGRTGELFF.

The rearrangement uses TRBV27 and TRBJ2-4, with TRBD2 matching over 8 bases. This CDR3 has 16 amino acids. J gave up 0 bases and V 3 bases, and 4 bases lay outside the gene matches. Germline CDR1 MNHEY, CDR2 SMNVEV (reference sequence). CDR3 amino acids: CASSFNAGGAKNIQYF. The CDR3 DNA sequence: TGTGCCAGCAGTTTTAACGCGGGAGGAGCCAAAAACATTCAGTACTTC.

This clonotype was observed many times. J is TRBJ2-1 and V is TRBV18; tentatively, D is TRBD1 (6 bases). V lost 3 bases to trimming and J lost 10 bases, with 16 bases between them. The length of the CDR3 is 14 residues. The germline V gene encodes CDR1 KGHSH and CDR2 LQKENI. The CDR3 spells CASSPTGLLGEQFF. The CDR3, as DNA: TGTGCCAGCTCACCCACAGGGCTTCTCGGGGAGCAGTTCTTC.